These 29 T cell receptor beta chains share one sample of origin, sequenced in a study of cytomegalovirus exposure and HLA in healthy donors. PCR used 60 Vbeta primers and 13 Jbeta primers. Only in-frame clones appear in the TCRdb table, and some are missing; sequencing was by immunoSEQ multiplex PCR. This repertoire shows 170,000 or so clones, 84% found once; its top ten account for roughly 5.2%. Sequencing was carried out using PBMCs. Receptors were obtained from a man younger than 35 in good health and CMV-seronegative.

This clone appeared a single time. This chain links TRBV2 with TRBJ1-5; D might be TRBD1 (5 bases). Deletions cut 6 bases from V and 4 bases from J, with 16 bases between. The V gene's germline CDR1 is SNHLY and CDR2 FYNNEI. The CDR3 contains 15 residues. The CDR3 here is CASSRTTEGNQPQHF. CDR3 DNA: TGTGCCAGCAGCCGGACAACGGAGGGAAATCAGCCCCAGCATTTT.

The J gene is TRBJ2-1, the V gene TRBV7-8, with 9 nucleotides matching TRBD2. CDR3 length equals 19 residues. CDR1 and CDR2 from the germline V gene are SGHVS and FQNEAQ. V trimming: 0 bases; J trimming: 9 bases; junction bases outside the gene matches: 18. CDR3 in DNA: TGTGCCAGCAGCTTAGCAACCCTGGTTAGCGGGAGCTATTTAGGTGAGCAGTTCTTC. Translated, it gives CASSLATLVSGSYLGEQFF.

The genes are TRBV7-9 and TRBJ2-3, with 16 bases identical to TRBD2. Germline lookup yields CDR1 SEHNR and CDR2 FQNEAQ (reference sequence). Trimming took 5 bases from V and 9 from J; bases not matched to a gene: 8. The CDR3 loop spans 16 amino acids. CDR3 protein: CASSPQGLAGGQTQYF. The CDR3 nucleotides are TGTGCCAGCAGCCCACAGGGACTAGCGGGGGGGCAGACGCAGTATTTT.

The chain links TRBV5-1 to TRBJ1-3; no clear D gene. V lost 4 bases and J lost 4, with 6 bases in between. This CDR3 contains 12 residues. The germline V gene has CDR1 SGHRS and CDR2 YFSETQ. CDR3 sequence: CASSEAGNTIYF. CDR3 bases: TGCGCCAGCAGCGAAGCAGGAAACACCATATATTTT.

The chain combines TRBV30 with TRBJ2-1, with 8 bases that match TRBD2. Germline CDR1 reads GTSNPN; CDR2 reads SVGIG (reference sequence). CDR3 length: 15 residues. With V trimmed by 2 bases and J by 8 bases, 11 bases remained unmatched. CDR3 amino acids: CAWSPPSGRGDEQFF. CDR3 nucleotides: TGTGCCTGGAGTCCCCCCAGCGGGAGAGGTGATGAGCAGTTCTTC.

The CDR3 sequence: CAWHLGGSGRYNSPLHF. The CDR3 nucleotides are TGTGCCTGGCACCTTGGGGGCTCGGGACGGTATAATTCACCCCTCCACTTT. The chain links TRBV30 to TRBJ1-6; D perhaps matches TRBD1 (6 bases). CDR1 and CDR2 (germline): GTSNPN, SVGIG (reference sequence). The V and J ends lost 5 bases and 4 bases respectively, with 21 bases between them. This CDR3 is built from 17 residues.

The gene calls are TRBV7-9 and TRBJ2-7; possible D gene TRBD1, 5 bases. CDR1 and CDR2 (germline): SEHNR, FQNEAQ (reference sequence). This CDR3 spans 13 amino acids. Trimming left V 3 bases short and J 1 base short, with 7 bases between. CDR3 amino acids: CASSFQGSYEQYF. As DNA, the CDR3 is TGTGCCAGCAGCTTTCAGGGTTCCTACGAGCAGTACTTC.

The V gene is TRBV5-5, the J gene TRBJ2-7, with D perhaps TRBD1 (6 bases). With 3 bases removed from V and 2 bases from J, the gap between germline ends came to 18 bases. The CDR3 loop spans 16 amino acids. Looked up from germline, CDR1 is SGHKS and CDR2 is YYEKEE (reference sequence). DNA for the CDR3: TGTGCCAGCAGCTCCGACCGGGACAAGAACACCTACGAGCAGTACTTC. Translated: CASSSDRDKNTYEQYF.

About this clone itself: The CDR3 end shows no conserved phenylalanine or tryptophan, and so a read error is likely. No DNA is shown, since the ends of the CDR3 on it are uncertain; the CDR3 is the one TCRdb lists. This chain connects TRBV7-9 to TRBJ1-1; the table's D call of TRBD1 was not tested on the DNA. The CDR3 length equals 11 residues, ends included. Germline V CDR1 and CDR2: SEHNR, FQNEAQ (reference sequence). CDR3 residues: CSSSQDRPFSP.

This clone was observed once. The chain uses TRBV5-4 and TRBJ2-6, with 7 bases identical to TRBD1. The CDR3 extends over 15 amino acids. V shed 1 base and J 2 bases; nucleotides not matched to a gene: 0. Germline V lookup: CDR1 SGHNT, CDR2 YYREEE (reference sequence). CDR3 sequence reads: CASSLTGAGANVLTF. In nucleotides, the CDR3 is TGTGCCAGCAGCTTGACAGGGGCTGGGGCCAACGTCCTGACTTTC. The entire variable domain, with the rest obtained from reference TRBV5-4 and TRBJ2-6, is as follows: ETGVTQSPTHLIKTRGQQVTLRCSSQSGHNTVSWYQQALGQGPQFIFQYYREEENGRGNFPPRFSGLQFPNYSSELNVNALELDDSALYLCASSLTGAGANVLTFGAGSRLTVL.

The chain employs TRBV11-2 and TRBJ1-1; TRBD1 aligns across 9 bases. The CDR3 is 13 amino acids. The ends lost 1 base at V and 8 bases at J; junction bases unmatched: 2. CDR1 is SGHAT, CDR2 FQNNGV, per germline. The CDR3 DNA reads TGTGCCAGCAGCTTAGTGGGACAGGGCGAAGCTTTCTTT. Translation: CASSLVGQGEAFF.

The V call is TRBV5-6, the J call TRBJ2-1, with D possibly being TRBD2 (6 bases). CDR1 SGHDT and CDR2 YYEEEE come from the germline V gene. The V end lost 6 bases, the J end lost 9 bases, and 10 bases lay between the germline ends. CDR3 length equals 11 residues. The CDR3 bases are TGTGCCAGCAACTTCGGGGGTGAGCAGTTCTTC. Protein: CASNFGGEQFF.

This rearrangement joins TRBV4-3 to TRBJ2-1; no definite D call. The germline V gene encodes CDR1 LGHNA and CDR2 YSLEER. The ends were cut back, 1 base at V and 7 bases at J, with 8 bases in the middle. CDR3 size: 13 residues. This CDR3 reads CASSQGLWNEQFF. The CDR3 region has the DNA TGCGCCAGCAGCCAAGGGCTCTGGAATGAGCAGTTCTTC.

This chain connects TRBV10-3 to TRBJ2-5; tentatively, D is TRBD2 (5 bases). This CDR3 is built from 13 residues. V dropped 7 bases and J dropped 3 bases, with 12 bases sitting between them. Germline V gives CDR1 ENHRY, CDR2 SYGVKD. The CDR3 bases are TGTGCCATCAAGTCGGCGGAGGAAGAGACCCAGTACTTC. Encoded protein: CAIKSAEEETQYF.

This chain links TRBV19 with TRBJ1-5, with 8 bases fitting TRBD1. The CDR3 extends over 18 amino acids. Losses at the gene ends were 1 base for V and 1 base for J; bases not matched to a gene: 9. CDR1 and CDR2 (germline): LNHDA, SQIVND (reference sequence). The CDR3 DNA is TGTGCCAGTAGTATAGGGACAGGGCAGGTTCGGAGCAATCAGCCCCAGCATTTT. Amino acid sequence: CASSIGTGQVRSNQPQHF.

CDR3 region: CASSLAGALRNEQFF. The CDR3 coding sequence is TGTGCCAGCAGCTTAGCGGGAGCCTTGAGAAATGAGCAGTTCTTC. The chain has TRBV7-9 and TRBJ2-1; possible D gene TRBD2, 5 bases. Germline CDR1 reads SEHNR; CDR2 reads FQNEAQ (reference sequence). This CDR3 has 15 residues. V dropped 0 bases and J dropped 7 bases, with 13 bases sitting between them.

The rearrangement links TRBV30 to TRBJ2-3; TRBD1 might be the D (5 bases). The CDR3 spans 11 residues. The V end lost 5 bases, the J end lost 6 bases, and 9 bases lay between the germline ends. Germline assignment: CDR1 GTSNPN and CDR2 SVGIG (reference sequence). CDR3 in amino acids: CAWGAADTQYF. The CDR3, as DNA: TGTGCCTGGGGGGCCGCGGATACGCAGTATTTT.

The chain is built from TRBV9 and TRBJ2-2; D gene ambiguous. Looked up from germline, CDR1 is SGDLS and CDR2 is YYNGEE. The CDR3 sequence is 12 residues long. V lost 0 bases to trimming and J lost 6 bases, with 3 bases between them. CDR3 in amino acids: CASSVVAGELFF. The CDR3 bases are TGTGCCAGCAGCGTAGTCGCCGGGGAGCTGTTTTTT.

The sample holds a few counts of this clone. The rearrangement uses TRBV4-1 and TRBJ1-1, with 7 positions matching TRBD1. The germline V gene has CDR1 MGHRA and CDR2 YSYEKL. The CDR3 runs 14 residues. Trimming cost V 4 bases and J 11 bases; bases outside gene matches: 13. CDR3 nucleotides: TGCGCCAGCAGCCCGATCTTACGGGACAGAAGGGCTTTCTTT. This encodes CASSPILRDRRAFF.

This clone is a singleton in its sample. V gene TRBV4-1 combines with J gene TRBJ2-3; D might be TRBD1 (5 bases). In germline, CDR1 is MGHRA, CDR2 YSYEKL. V lost 4 bases, J lost 1 base, and 12 bases lay in between. This CDR3 region has 15 residues. The CDR3 DNA follows: TGCGCCAGCAGCCCCAGGGATCCTCGCACAGATACGCAGTATTTT. This gives the protein CASSPRDPRTDTQYF.

V gene TRBV19 combines with J gene TRBJ1-2, with D hard to call. V was shortened by 8 bases and J by 3 bases, with 7 bases between the two germline ends. This CDR3 is 11 amino acids long. Germline loops: CDR1 LNHDA, CDR2 SQIVND (reference sequence). CDR3 loop: CASARDYGYTF. The CDR3 bases are TGTGCCAGTGCGAGGGACTATGGCTACACCTTC.

V gene TRBV5-1 combines with J gene TRBJ1-6; D is undetermined. Trimming shortened V by 4 bases and J by 9 bases, and 17 bases separated the two germline ends. Germline V gene sequence: CDR1 SGHRS, CDR2 YFSETQ. The CDR3 is made up of 15 amino acids. CDR3 coding DNA: TGCGCCAGCAGCAGATCTGCGGCCACTGGTTCACCCCTCCACTTT. Translated, it gives CASSRSAATGSPLHF.

This clone was detected once. The chain uses TRBV6-5 and TRBJ1-1; tentatively, D is TRBD1 (5 bases). The germline gives CDR1 MNHEY, CDR2 SVGAGI. The CDR3 runs to 14 residues. Trimming took off 7 bases at V and 1 base at J, with 13 bases between the two ends. CDR3 bases: TGTGCCAGCACCCCTTGGAGGGGGAACACTGAAGCTTTCTTT. Translation: CASTPWRGNTEAFF.

This clone was counted a few times. The chain is built from TRBV7-2 and TRBJ2-7; 12 bases map to TRBD2. CDR3 length: 15 amino acids. Germline trimming cut 6 bases from V and 7 bases from J; bases unmatched to any gene: 10. Germline CDR1 and CDR2: SGHTA and FQGNSA. The DNA of the CDR3 is TGTGCCAGCAGGCCTAGCGGGAGGGACCGGGGTGAGCAGTACTTC. Amino acids: CASRPSGRDRGEQYF.

This sequence joins TRBV9 and TRBJ2-1; 9 positions agree with TRBD1. Trimming at V came to 4 bases and at J to 6 bases, leaving 11 bases not matched to a gene. The CDR3 runs 16 residues. Germline CDR1 is SGDLS and CDR2 is YYNGEE. DNA for the CDR3: TGTGCCAGCAGCTTCCGGACAGGGGAATTGATCAATGAGCAGTTCTTC. Amino acid sequence: CASSFRTGELINEQFF.

Here the CDR3 reads CASSPLGTGTYNEQFF. Written as DNA, the CDR3 is TGTGCCAGCTCACCACTGGGGACAGGGACGTACAATGAGCAGTTCTTC. The rearrangement uses TRBV18 and TRBJ2-1; 9 nucleotides match TRBD1. CDR3 size: 16 residues. J lost 4 bases, V lost 1 base, and 5 bases had no gene match. The germline CDR1 and CDR2 sequences are KGHSH and LQKENI.

This clone was recorded once. The J gene is TRBJ2-5, the V gene TRBV6-6; 7 positions match TRBD1. The CDR3 runs to 14 residues. V gave up 4 bases and J gave up 3 bases; unmatched junction bases: 5. Germline CDR1 MNHNY, CDR2 SVGAGI (reference sequence). CDR3 protein: CASSLGTVEETQYF. CDR3 DNA: TGTGCCAGCAGTTTAGGGACAGTCGAAGAGACCCAGTACTTC.

The chain joins TRBV9 to TRBJ2-1, with 7 bases fitting TRBD1. This CDR3 region has 12 residues. Trimming cost V 1 base and J 8 bases; bases outside gene matches: 0. Germline values: CDR1 SGDLS, CDR2 YYNGEE. Here the CDR3 reads CASSVQGDEQFF. As DNA, the CDR3 is TGTGCCAGCAGCGTACAGGGGGATGAGCAGTTCTTC.

This clone has only a few counts. V and J are TRBV7-2 and TRBJ2-7, with D maybe TRBD1 (6 bases). The germline V gene encodes CDR1 SGHTA and CDR2 FQGNSA. CDR3 length: 13 amino acids. The V end lost 3 bases, the J end lost 7 bases, and 13 bases lay between the germline ends. In DNA form, the CDR3 reads TGTGCCAGCAGCTTTAGGCAGGGGTGGGAGCAGTACTTC. This translates into CASSFRQGWEQYF.